This TCR beta chain was obtained from a study of beta chain features in type 1 diabetes. Expressed TCRB transcripts got sequenced, as all isolated RNA was reverse transcribed. Method: immunoSEQ multiplex PCR; TCRdb's copy keeps in-frame clones and lacks some. Of about 340,000 clones in the sample, about 14% were seen once. This clone was counted between two and nine times. What it binds is not known. V lost 7 bases, J lost 0 bases, and 8 bases lay in between. This CDR3 has 12 residues. Looked up from germline, CDR1 is SQVTM and CDR2 is ANQGSEA. Study observations and caveats: Among patients with Type 1 diabetes, TCRB CDR3s were moderately but significantly shorter in every one of the four CD4+ subsets. Compared to healthy donors, patients appeared to have naive, central memory and Treg TCRB repertoires that were more alike.

This rearrangement joins TRBV29-1 to TRBJ2-3; D not certain. Specimen: naive CD4+ T cells from blood. The sequence was collected from a woman younger than 30 with type 1 diabetes. DNA for the CDR3: TGCAGCGCCCCCCGGAGCACAGATACGCAGTATTTT. Its protein product is CSAPRSTDTQYF.